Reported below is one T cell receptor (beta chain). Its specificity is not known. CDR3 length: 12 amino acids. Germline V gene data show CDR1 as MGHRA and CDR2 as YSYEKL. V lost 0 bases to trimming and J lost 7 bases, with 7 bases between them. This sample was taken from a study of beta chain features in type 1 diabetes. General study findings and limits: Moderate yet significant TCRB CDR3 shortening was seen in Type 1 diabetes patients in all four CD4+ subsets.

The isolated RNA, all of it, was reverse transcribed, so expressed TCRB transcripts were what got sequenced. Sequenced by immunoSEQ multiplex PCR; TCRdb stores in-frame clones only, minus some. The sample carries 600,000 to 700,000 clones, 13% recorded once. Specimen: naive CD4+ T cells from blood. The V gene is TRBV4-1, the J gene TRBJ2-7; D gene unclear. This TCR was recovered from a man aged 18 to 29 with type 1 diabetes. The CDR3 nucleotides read TGCGCCAGCAGCCAAGAACCCGGGGAGCAGTACTTC. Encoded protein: CASSQEPGEQYF.